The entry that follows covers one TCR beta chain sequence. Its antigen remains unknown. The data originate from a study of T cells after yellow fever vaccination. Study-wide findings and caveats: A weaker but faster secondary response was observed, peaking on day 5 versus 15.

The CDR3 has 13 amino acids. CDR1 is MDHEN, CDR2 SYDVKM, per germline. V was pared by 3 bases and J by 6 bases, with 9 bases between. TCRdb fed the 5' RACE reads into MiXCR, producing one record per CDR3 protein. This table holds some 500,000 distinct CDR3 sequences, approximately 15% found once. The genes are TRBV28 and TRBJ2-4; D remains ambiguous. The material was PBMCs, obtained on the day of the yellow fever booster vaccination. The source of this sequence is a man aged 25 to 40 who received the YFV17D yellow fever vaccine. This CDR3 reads CASSFPVRNIQYF. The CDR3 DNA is TGTGCCAGCAGTTTCCCCGTCAGAAACATTCAGTACTTC.